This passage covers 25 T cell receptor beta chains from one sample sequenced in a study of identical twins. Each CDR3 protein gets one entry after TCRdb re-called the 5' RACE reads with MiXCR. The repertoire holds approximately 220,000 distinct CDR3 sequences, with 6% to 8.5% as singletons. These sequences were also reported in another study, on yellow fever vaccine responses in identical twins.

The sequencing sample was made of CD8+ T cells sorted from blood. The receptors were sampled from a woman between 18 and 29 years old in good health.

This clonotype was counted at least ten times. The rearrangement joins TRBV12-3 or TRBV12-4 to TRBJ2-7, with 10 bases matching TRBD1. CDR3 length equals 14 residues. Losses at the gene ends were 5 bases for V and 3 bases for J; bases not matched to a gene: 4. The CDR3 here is CASSGTGVLYEQYF. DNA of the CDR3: TGTGCCAGCAGTGGGACAGGGGTCCTCTACGAGCAGTACTTC.

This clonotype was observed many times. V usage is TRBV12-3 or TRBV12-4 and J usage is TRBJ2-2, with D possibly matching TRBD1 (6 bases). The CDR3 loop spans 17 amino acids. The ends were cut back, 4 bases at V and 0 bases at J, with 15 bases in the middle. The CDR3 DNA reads TGTGCCAGCAGTTGGAGTCGGGACAATGCGAACACCGGGGAGCTGTTTTTT. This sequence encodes CASSWSRDNANTGELFF.

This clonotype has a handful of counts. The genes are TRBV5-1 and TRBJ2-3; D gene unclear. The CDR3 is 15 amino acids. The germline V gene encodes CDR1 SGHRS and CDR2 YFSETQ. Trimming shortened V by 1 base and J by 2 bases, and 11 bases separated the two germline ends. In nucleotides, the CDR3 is TGCGCCAGCAGCTTGCGAGACCCAATCACAGATACGCAGTATTTT. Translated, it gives CASSLRDPITDTQYF.

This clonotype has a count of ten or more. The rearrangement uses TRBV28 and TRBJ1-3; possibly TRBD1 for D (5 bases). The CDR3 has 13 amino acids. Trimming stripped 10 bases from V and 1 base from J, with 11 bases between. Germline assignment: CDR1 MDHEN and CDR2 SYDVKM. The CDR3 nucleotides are TGTGCCACTAAGGGGTTTTCTGGAAACACCATATATTTT. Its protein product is CATKGFSGNTIYF.

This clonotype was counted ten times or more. CDR3 residues: CASSQGDREAFF. CDR3 DNA sequence: TGCGCCAGCAGCCAAGGGGACAGGGAAGCTTTCTTT. The chain joins TRBV4-1 to TRBJ1-1, with TRBD1 matching 8 bases. Germline CDR1 reads MGHRA; CDR2 reads YSYEKL. Losses at the gene ends were 1 base for V and 8 bases for J; bases not matched to a gene: 0. The CDR3 length is 12 residues.

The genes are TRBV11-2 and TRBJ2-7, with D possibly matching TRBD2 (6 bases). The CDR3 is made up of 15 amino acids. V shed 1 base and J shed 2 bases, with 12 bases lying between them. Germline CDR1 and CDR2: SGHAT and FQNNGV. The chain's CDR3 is CASSLGAGGAYEQYV. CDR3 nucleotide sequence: TGTGCCAGCAGCTTAGGGGCAGGAGGGGCCTACGAGCAGTACGTC.

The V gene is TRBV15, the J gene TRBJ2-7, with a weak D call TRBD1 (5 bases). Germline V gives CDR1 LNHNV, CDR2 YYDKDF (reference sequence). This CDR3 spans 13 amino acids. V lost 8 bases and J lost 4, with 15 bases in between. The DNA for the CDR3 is TGTGCCACCGGGAAGGGGCGGCAATACGAGCAGTACTTC. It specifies CATGKGRQYEQYF.

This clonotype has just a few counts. The CDR3 DNA reads as TGTGCCAGCAGCCAAGGACTGCGGGACAGAGGCACAGATACGCAGTATTTT. Its translation: CASSQGLRDRGTDTQYF. The V and J genes are TRBV14 and TRBJ2-3, with a tentative D call TRBD1 (7 bases). The CDR3 covers 17 residues. Trimming took 1 base from V and 1 from J, leaving 15 bases between them. Germline V lookup: CDR1 SGHDN, CDR2 FVKESK.

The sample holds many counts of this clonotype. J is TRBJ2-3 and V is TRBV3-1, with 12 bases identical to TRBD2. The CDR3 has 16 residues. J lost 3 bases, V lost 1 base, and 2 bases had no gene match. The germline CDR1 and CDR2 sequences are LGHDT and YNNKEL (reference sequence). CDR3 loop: CASSQGLAGETDTQYF. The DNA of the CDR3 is TGTGCCAGCAGCCAAGGACTAGCGGGAGAAACAGATACGCAGTATTTT.

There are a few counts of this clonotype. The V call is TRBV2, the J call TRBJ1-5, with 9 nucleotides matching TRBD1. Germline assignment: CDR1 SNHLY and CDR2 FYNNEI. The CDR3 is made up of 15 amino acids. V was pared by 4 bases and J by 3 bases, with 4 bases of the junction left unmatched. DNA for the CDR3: TGTGCCAGCAGTGGGGGACAGGGCCCCAATCAGCCCCAGCATTTT. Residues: CASSGGQGPNQPQHF.

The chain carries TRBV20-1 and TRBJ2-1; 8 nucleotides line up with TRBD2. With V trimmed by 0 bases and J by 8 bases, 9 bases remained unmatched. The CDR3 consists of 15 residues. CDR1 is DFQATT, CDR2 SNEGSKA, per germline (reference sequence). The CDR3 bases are TGCAGTGCTAGAGATTTGACGGGGGGGCCTTATGAGCAGTTCTTC. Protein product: CSARDLTGGPYEQFF.

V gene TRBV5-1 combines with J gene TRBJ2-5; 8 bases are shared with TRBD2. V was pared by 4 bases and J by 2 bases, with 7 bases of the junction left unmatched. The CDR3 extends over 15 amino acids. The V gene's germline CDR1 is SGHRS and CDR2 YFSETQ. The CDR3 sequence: CASSESGSTQETQYF. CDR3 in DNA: TGCGCCAGCAGCGAGAGCGGGAGTACTCAAGAGACCCAGTACTTC.

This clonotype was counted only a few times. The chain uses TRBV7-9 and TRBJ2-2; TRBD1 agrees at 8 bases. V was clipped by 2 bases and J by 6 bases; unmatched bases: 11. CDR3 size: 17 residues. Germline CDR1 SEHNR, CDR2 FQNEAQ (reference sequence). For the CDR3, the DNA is TGTGCCAGCAGCTTATTCTCTACGGACAGGGTGGCCGGGGAGCTGTTTTTT. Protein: CASSLFSTDRVAGELFF.

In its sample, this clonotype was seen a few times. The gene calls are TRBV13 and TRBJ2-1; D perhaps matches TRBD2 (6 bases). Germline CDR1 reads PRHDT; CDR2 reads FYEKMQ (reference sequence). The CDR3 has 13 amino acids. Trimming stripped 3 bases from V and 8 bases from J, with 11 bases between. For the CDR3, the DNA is TGTGCCAGCAGCTTGGAGCGGAGGGATGAGCAGTTCTTC. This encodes CASSLERRDEQFF.

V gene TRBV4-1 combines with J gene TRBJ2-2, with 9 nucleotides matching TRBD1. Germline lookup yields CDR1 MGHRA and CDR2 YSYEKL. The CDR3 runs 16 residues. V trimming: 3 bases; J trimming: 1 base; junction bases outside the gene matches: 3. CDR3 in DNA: TGCGCCAGCAGCCACGTGACAGGGGGGAACACCGGGGAGCTGTTTTTT. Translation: CASSHVTGGNTGELFF.

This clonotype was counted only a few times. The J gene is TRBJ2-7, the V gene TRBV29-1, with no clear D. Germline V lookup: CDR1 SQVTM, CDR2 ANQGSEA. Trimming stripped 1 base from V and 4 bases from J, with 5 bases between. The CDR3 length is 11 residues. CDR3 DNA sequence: TGCAGCGTTGAAGCCCGATACGAGCAGTACTTC. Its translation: CSVEARYEQYF.

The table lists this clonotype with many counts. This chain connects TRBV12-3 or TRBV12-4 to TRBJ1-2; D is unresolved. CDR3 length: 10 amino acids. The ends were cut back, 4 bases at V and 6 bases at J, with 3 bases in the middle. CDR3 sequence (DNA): TGTGCCAGCAGTTCCAATGGCTACACCTTC. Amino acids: CASSSNGYTF.

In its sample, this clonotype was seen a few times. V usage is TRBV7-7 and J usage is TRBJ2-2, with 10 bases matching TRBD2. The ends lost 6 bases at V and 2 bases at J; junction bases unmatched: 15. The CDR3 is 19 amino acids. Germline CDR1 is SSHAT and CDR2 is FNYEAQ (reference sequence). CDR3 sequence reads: CASSIGASGGHTNTGELFF. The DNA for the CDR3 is TGTGCCAGCAGTATAGGGGCTAGCGGGGGCCACACAAACACCGGGGAGCTGTTTTTT. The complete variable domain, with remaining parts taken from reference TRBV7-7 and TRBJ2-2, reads GAGVSQSPRYKVTKRGQDVTLRCDPISSHATLYWYQQALGQGPEFLTYFNYEAQPDKSGLPSDRFSAERPEGSISTLTIQRTEQRDSAMYRCASSIGASGGHTNTGELFFGEGSRLTVL.

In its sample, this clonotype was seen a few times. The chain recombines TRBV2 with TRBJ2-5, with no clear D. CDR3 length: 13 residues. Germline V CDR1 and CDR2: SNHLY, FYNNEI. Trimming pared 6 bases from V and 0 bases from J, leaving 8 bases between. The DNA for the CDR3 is TGTGCCAGCAGAGTCAGAGACCAAGAGACCCAGTACTTC. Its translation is CASRVRDQETQYF.

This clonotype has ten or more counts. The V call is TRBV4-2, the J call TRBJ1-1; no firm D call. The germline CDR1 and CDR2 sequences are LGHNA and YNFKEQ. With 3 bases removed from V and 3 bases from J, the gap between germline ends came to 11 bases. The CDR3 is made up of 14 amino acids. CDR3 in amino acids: CASSQGGWDTEAFF. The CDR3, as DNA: TGTGCCAGCAGCCAGGGAGGGTGGGACACTGAAGCTTTCTTT.

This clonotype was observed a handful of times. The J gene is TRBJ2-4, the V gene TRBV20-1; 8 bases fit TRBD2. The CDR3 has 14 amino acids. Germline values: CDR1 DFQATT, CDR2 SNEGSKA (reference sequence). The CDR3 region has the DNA TGCAGCGCGGCACGGGGGGGCGTTAGAAACATTCAGTACTTC. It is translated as CSAARGGVRNIQYF.

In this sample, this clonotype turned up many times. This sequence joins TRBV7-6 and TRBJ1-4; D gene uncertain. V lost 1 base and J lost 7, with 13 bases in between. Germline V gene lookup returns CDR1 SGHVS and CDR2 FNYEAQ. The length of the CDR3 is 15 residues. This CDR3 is CASSLDESIAEKLFF. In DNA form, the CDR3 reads TGTGCCAGCAGCTTAGATGAGAGCATAGCTGAAAAACTGTTTTTT. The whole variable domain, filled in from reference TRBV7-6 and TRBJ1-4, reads GAGVSQSPRYKVTKRGQDVALRCDPISGHVSLYWYRQALGQGPEFLTYFNYEAQQDKSGLPNDRFSAERPEGSISTLTIQRTEQRDSAMYRCASSLDESIAEKLFFGSGTQLSVL.

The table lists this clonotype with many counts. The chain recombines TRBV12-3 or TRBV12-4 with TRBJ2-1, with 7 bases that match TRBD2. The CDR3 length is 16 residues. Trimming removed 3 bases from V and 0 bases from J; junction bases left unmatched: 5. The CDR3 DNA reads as TGTGCCAGCAGTTTGCTTGGCGGGAGCTCCTACAATGAGCAGTTCTTC. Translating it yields CASSLLGGSSYNEQFF.

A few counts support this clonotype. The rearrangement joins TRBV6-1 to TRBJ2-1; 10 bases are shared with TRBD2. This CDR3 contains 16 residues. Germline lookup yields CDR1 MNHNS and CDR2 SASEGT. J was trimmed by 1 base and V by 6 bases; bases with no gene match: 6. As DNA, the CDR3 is TGTGCCAGCAGAGGAGGAGCGGGGGGGTCCTACAATGAGCAGTTCTTC. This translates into CASRGGAGGSYNEQFF.

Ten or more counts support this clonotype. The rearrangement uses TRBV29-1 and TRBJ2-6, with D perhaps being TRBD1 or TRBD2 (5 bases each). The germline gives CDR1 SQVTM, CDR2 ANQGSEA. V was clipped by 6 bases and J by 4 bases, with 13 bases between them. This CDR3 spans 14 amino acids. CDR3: CSVRGVSGANVLTF. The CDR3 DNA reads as TGCAGCGTCCGAGGGGTATCAGGGGCCAACGTCCTGACTTTC.